This is a list of T cell receptor beta chains from one sample in a study of CD8 T cells in ankylosing spondylitis. TCRdb re-analysed the 5' RACE reads in MiXCR, keeping a single row per CDR3 protein. Among approximately 250,000 distinct CDR3 sequences listed, 8% to 9% were seen once. The sequencing input was blood, either unsorted or a sorted T cell fraction (not recorded which). All receptors come from a female donor with ankylosing spondylitis or in good health (not recorded which). The CDR3 runs from the conserved cysteine through the conserved F or W. The D gene is left open where the match is weak. Clone size appears in some rows only: once, few, many, or a class for an expanded clone.

V gene	CDR3 length	J gene	clone size	D gene	CDR3 protein
TRBV4-3	15	TRBJ2-6	few	.	CASSQGVAGANVLTF
TRBV2	21	TRBJ2-1	few	TRBD2	CASSEDLSGLEASGTYNEQFF
TRBV12-3/TRBV12-4	15	TRBJ2-7	many	.	CASSSNSGWSYEQYF
TRBV12-5	13	TRBJ1-2	many	.	CASGLDGTYGYTF
TRBV10-3	17	TRBJ1-3	many	.	CAISESRIAGETNTIYF
TRBV29-1	13	TRBJ2-1	many	.	CSVEASFSNEQFF
TRBV20-1	13	TRBJ2-3	many	.	CSARRGGTDTQYF
TRBV7-2	16	TRBJ2-5	.	TRBD2	CASSTLRREGRETQYF
TRBV10-2	12	TRBJ1-2	many	.	CASSEGGRGYTF
TRBV25-1	17	TRBJ2-3	many	TRBD2	CASSESRTSGATDTQYF
TRBV5-1	14	TRBJ2-5	many	TRBD2	CASTLTGGEETQYF
TRBV20-1	12	TRBJ1-5	many	TRBD1	CSARDRGGPQHF
TRBV29-1	11	TRBJ2-7	many	.	CSGGHLYEQYF
TRBV20-1	13	TRBJ2-7	many	.	CSASFPGTYEQYF
TRBV12-3/TRBV12-4	10	TRBJ2-1	many	.	CASLASEQFF
TRBV7-9	16	TRBJ2-7	.	.	CASSLGWASTAYEQYF
TRBV4-2	17	TRBJ2-3	many	.	CASSHAGGEGRTDTQYF
TRBV28	17	TRBJ2-3	many	TRBD2	CASSIAGASFSTDTQYF
TRBV20-1	10	TRBJ2-7	many	.	CSASRFEQYF
TRBV6-1	16	TRBJ2-5	many	TRBD2	CASSPGTSGIGETQYF
TRBV15	15	TRBJ1-5	.	.	CATSRDGASLSSQHF
TRBV27	13	TRBJ2-7	many	.	CASRPGLHYEQYF